The clone carrying this T cell receptor (beta chain) was seen more than once but under ten times. Trimming removed 1 base at V and 4 bases at J, with 14 bases between. This CDR3 spans 15 amino acids. Germline V gene lookup returns CDR1 DFQATT and CDR2 SNEGSKA (reference sequence). A sample-barcoded 5' primer and a J-beta primer mix were used in a second PCR of roughly 7 to 11 cycles. TCRdb analysed the 5' RACE reads with MiXCR anew, one entry per CDR3 protein. The sample carries 1.5 million to 2 million distinct CDR3 sequences, about 31% recorded once. Sample donors were healthy Caucasian individuals that came from Russia, aged roughly 6 to 100. Each sample yielded at least 6.5 million isolated PBMCs. Per individual sample, total RNA of at least 5.5 micrograms was extracted. This sample was included in a study of blood T cells in healthy people across ages.

The receptor was derived from a woman in her twenties or thirties in good health. Sample: blood. The V call is TRBV20-1, the J call TRBJ2-1; D not certain. CDR3 DNA sequence: TGCAGTGCTAGAGCGATCGGAACGGCATACAATGAGCAGTTCTTC. This gives the protein CSARAIGTAYNEQFF.